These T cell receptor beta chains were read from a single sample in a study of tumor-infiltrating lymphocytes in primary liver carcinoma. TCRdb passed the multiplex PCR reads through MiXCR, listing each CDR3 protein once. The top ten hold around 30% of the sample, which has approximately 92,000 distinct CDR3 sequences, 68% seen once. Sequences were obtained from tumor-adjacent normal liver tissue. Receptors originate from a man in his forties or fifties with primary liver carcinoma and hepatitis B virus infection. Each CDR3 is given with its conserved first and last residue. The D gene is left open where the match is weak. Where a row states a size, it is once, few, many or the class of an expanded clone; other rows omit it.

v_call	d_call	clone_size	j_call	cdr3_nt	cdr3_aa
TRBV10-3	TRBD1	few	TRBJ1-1	TGTACCATCAGTGAGCGTACTCAGGGGGCGCGGAACACTGAAGCTTTCTTT	CTISERTQGARNTEAFF
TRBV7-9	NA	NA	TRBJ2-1	TGTGCCAGCAGCTTAGTAGTCCATGAGCAGTTCTTC	CASSLVVHEQFF
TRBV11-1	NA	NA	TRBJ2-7	TGTGCCAGCAGTTCGCAGGGTGAGGAGCAGTACTTC	CASSSQGEEQYF
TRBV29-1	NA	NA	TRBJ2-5	TGCAGCGTTTGTATGACACTCGCACAAGGGACTCAGTACTTC	CSVCMTLAQGTQYF
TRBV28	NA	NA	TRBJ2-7	TGTGCCAGCAGACCCAGCCAGGGGAGCTACGAGCAGTACTTC	CASRPSQGSYEQYF
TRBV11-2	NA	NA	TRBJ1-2	TGTGCCAGCAGCCCCAGACTGATTCTCTATGGCTACACCTTC	CASSPRLILYGYTF
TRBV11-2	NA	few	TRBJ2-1	TGTGCCAGCAGTGATAACGGGAACTCCTACAATGAGCAGTTCTTC	CASSDNGNSYNEQFF
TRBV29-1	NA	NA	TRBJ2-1	TGTAGCCTTTCCGGGGGACGCAGAGGAATCAATGAGCAGTTCTTC	CSLSGGRRGINEQFF
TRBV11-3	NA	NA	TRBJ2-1	TGTGCCAGCAGCTTAGATCAGCGAGAGGCGTTCAGTTCCTACAATGAGCACTTCTTC	CASSLDQREAFSSYNEHFF
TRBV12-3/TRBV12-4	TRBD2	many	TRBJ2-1	TGTGCCAGCAGTCTAGGGACTAGCGCTTTCAATGAGCAGTTCTTC	CASSLGTSAFNEQFF
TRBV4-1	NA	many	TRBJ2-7	TGCGCCAGCAGCCAAGAAGTAGCGACAGCTACCTACGAGCAGTACTTC	CASSQEVATATYEQYF
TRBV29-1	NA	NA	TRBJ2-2	TGCAACGTTGCTACAAACACCGGGGAGCCGTTTTTT	CNVATNTGEPFF
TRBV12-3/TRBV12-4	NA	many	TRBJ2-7	TGTGCCAGCAGTGAACAGGGTCCCTACGAGCAGTACTTC	CASSEQGPYEQYF
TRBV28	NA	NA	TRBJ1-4	TGTGCCAGCAGTTTACCTACTACCAATGAAAAACTGTTTTTT	CASSLPTTNEKLFF
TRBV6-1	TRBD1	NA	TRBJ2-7	TGTGCCAGCAGTGGACGGGGACAGGCCTACGAGCAGTACTTC	CASSGRGQAYEQYF
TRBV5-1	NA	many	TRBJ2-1	TGCGCCAGCAGACCCAATCACAATGAGCAGTTCTTC	CASRPNHNEQFF
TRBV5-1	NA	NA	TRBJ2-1	TGCGCCAGCAGCCCAGTGGACCTAGCTGCCAATGAGCAGTTCTTC	CASSPVDLAANEQFF
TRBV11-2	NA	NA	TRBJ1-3	TGTGCCAGTAGCAATGGGGAGAATAGAAACACCATATATTTC	CASSNGENRNTIYF
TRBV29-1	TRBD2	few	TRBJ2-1	TGCAGCCTACCGGGACTAGGAGACAATGAGCAGTTCTTC	CSLPGLGDNEQFF
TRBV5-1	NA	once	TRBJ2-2	TGCGCCAGCAGCTTTTTCAGCAGGGAGCTGTTTTTT	CASSFFSRELFF
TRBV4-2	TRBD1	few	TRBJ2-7	TGTGCCAGCAGCCGGACAGGGGACGAGCAGTGCTTC	CASSRTGDEQCF
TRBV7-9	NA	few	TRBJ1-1	TGTGCCAGCAGCTTACCCGGAAAAGAAGCTTTCTTT	CASSLPGKEAFF
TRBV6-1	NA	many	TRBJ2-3	TGTGCCAGCAGTGAAGCTGGTCGGGCCGGTGGAGATACGCAGTATTTT	CASSEAGRAGGDTQYF
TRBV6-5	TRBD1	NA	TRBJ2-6	TGTGTCAGTAGTCTTCGGACAGGGATGAAAGCAGGGGCCAACGTCCTGACTTTC	CVSSLRTGMKAGANVLTF
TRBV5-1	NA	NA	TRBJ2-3	TGCGCCAGCAGCTTGGCGCCAGCGGCTTCATATACGGAGTATTTT	CASSLAPAASYTEYF
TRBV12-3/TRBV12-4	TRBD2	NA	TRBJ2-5	TGTGCCAGCAGTTACGTAGCGGGATGGTCCTACAATGAGCAGTACTTC	CASSYVAGWSYNEQYF
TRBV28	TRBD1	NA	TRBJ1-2	TGTGCCAGCAGTGACAGGGGAGGCAACTATGGCTACACCTTC	CASSDRGGNYGYTF
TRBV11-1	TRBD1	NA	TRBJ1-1	TGTGCCACCGGACAGGGAAGGGACACAGAAGCTATCTTT	CATGQGRDTEAIF
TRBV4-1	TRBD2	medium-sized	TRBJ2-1	TGCGCCAGCAGCCAAGATTGGAGCGGGAGGGGGTTCGATGAGCAGTTCTTC	CASSQDWSGRGFDEQFF
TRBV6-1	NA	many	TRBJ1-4	TGTGCCAGCAGTGCTAACAGGGCAACTAATGAAAAACTGTTTTTT	CASSANRATNEKLFF
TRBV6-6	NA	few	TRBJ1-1	TGTACCAGCAGCCCCGTACGTAACACTGAAGCTTTCTTT	CTSSPVRNTEAFF
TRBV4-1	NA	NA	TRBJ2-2	TGCGCCAGCAGTCAAGGACGAGGCGGGAAGCTGTTTTTT	CASSQGRGGKLFF
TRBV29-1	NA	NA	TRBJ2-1	TGCAACGGCGCGGAGGGGGTGAACAATGAGCAGTTCTTC	CNGAEGVNNEQFF
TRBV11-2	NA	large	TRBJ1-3	TGTGCCTCAGCCCAGGGAGCTGGAAACACCATATATTTT	CASAQGAGNTIYF
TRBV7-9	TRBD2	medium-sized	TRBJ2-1	TGTGCCAGCAGCCCGGGCAGGGCGGGAGTCTGGGATGAGCAGTTCTTC	CASSPGRAGVWDEQFF
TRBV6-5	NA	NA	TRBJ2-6	TGTGCCAGCAGTCTTTGGACGGGGATGAAAGCTGGGGCCAACGTCCCTACTTTC	CASSLWTGMKAGANVPTF
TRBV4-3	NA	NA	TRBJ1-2	TGCGCCAGCAGCCAAGATGGAAGGCAGGTCTATGGCTACACCTTC	CASSQDGRQVYGYTF
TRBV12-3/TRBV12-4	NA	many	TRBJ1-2	TGTGCCAGCAGTTTAGCTCCGGGTGGCGCTAGCACCTTC	CASSLAPGGASTF
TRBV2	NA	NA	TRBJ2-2	TGTGCCAGCACGAGACAGATGGACACCGGGGAGCTGTTTTTT	CASTRQMDTGELFF
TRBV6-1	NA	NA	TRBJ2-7	TGTGCCAGCAGTGAGTCCACGGGGACCGGCGAGCAGTACTTC	CASSESTGTGEQYF
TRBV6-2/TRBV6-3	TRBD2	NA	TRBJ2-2	TGTGCCAGCAGCACAAGCGGGAGTCGAGTCGAGGAGCTGTTTTTT	CASSTSGSRVEELFF
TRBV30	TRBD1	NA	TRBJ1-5	TGTGCCTGGTCCACAGGGGCCAATCAGCCCCAGCATTTT	CAWSTGANQPQHF
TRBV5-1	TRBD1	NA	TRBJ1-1	TGCGCCAGCAACTTGGGACAGGACACTGAAGCTTTCTTT	CASNLGQDTEAFF
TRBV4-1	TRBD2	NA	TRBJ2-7	TGCGCCAGCAGCCAAGAAGTTACTAGCGGGATTAAAGTGCAGTACTTC	CASSQEVTSGIKVQYF
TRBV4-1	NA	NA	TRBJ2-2	TGCGCCAGCAGTCAAGGACGAGGCGGGGAGCTGTCTTTT	CASSQGRGGELSF
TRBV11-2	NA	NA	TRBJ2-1	TGTCCCAGCAGTCGAACCCCTAGGGGTGAGCAGTTCTTC	CPSSRTPRGEQFF
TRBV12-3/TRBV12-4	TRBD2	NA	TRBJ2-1	TGTGCCAGCAGTTTCGGACTAGCGGGGGCCTCCTGCAATGAGCAGTTCTTT	CASSFGLAGASCNEQFF
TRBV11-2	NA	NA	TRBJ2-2	TGTGCCAGCAGTCGTACCGGAGTGACACCCCCGAACACCGGGGAGCTGTTTTTT	CASSRTGVTPPNTGELFF
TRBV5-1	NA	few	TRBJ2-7	TGCGCCAGCAGCTCTCGGGACATCTACGAGCAGTACTTC	CASSSRDIYEQYF
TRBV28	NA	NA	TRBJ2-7	TGTGCCAGCAGTCCACCCGGGGGCCGGGTCCACGAGCAGTACTTC	CASSPPGGRVHEQYF